This passage covers 19 T cell receptor beta chains from one sample sequenced in a study of blood T cell repertoires in COVID-19 (dated by TCRdb to the early 2020s). Libraries were built with the immunoSEQ multiplex PCR assay. TCRdb obtained this table from immuneACCESS and retained in-frame rearrangements with V and J assigned. These tables miss some clones; where compared with another copy, unresolved V genes account for less than half of the shortfall, and the remainder is unexplained. This sample gives under 150,000 clones in total; approximately 85% of them show up just once. The ten biggest clones cover about a tenth of the sample. The sequencing input was peripheral blood. Receptors originate from a man at least 80 years old with acute or convalescent COVID-19.

This clone was recorded only once. The CDR3 sequence is CATSRGRTANSPLHF. CDR3 bases: TGTGCCACCAGCAGGGGGCGGACGGCTAATTCACCCCTCCACTTT. The chain has TRBV15 and TRBJ1-6; perhaps TRBD1 as D (5 bases). V was trimmed by 3 bases and J by 6 bases, leaving 12 bases between them. CDR1 and CDR2 (germline): LNHNV, YYDKDF (reference sequence). This CDR3 is 15 amino acids long.

DNA for the CDR3: TGTGCCAGCAGCGCACAGGGGGCGCGGGGGGAGTTCGAGACCCAGTACTTC. This gives the protein CASSAQGARGEFETQYF. The chain links TRBV9 to TRBJ2-5; TRBD1 is a possible D gene (9 bases). V was clipped by 3 bases and J by 5 bases, with 23 bases between them. Germline V gene data show CDR1 as SGDLS and CDR2 as YYNGEE. CDR3 length equals 17 residues.

There are a few counts of this clone. The chain links TRBV6-5 to TRBJ2-3, with TRBD2 matching 8 bases. V shed 0 bases and J 4 bases; nucleotides not matched to a gene: 0. Germline assignment: CDR1 MNHEY and CDR2 SVGAGI. There are 14 residues in the CDR3. The CDR3 loop reads CASSYSGGADTQYF. The CDR3 DNA follows: TGTGCCAGCAGTTACTCCGGGGGGGCAGATACGCAGTATTTT.

The chain combines TRBV5-1 with TRBJ2-2; 8 bases match TRBD2. The germline CDR1 and CDR2 sequences are SGHRS and YFSETQ. This CDR3 contains 17 residues. The V gene end was trimmed by 3 bases and the J gene end by 5 bases; junction bases not matched to a gene: 12. CDR3 in amino acids: CASSSPTGGLETGELFF. CDR3 nucleotides: TGCGCCAGCAGCTCTCCCACGGGGGGGCTAGAGACCGGGGAGCTGTTTTTT. Drawing the rest from reference TRBV5-1 and TRBJ2-2, the complete variable domain is KAGVTQTPRYLIKTRGQQVTLSCSPISGHRSVSWYQQTPGQGLQFLFEYFSETQRNKGNFPGRFSGRQFSNSRSEMNVSTLELGDSALYLCASSSPTGGLETGELFFGEGSRLTVL.

Here the CDR3 reads CASSQQGGNYYGYTF. In nucleotides, the CDR3 is TGTGCCAGCAGCCAACAGGGAGGCAACTACTATGGCTACACCTTC. This chain joins TRBV4-2 and TRBJ1-2; possibly TRBD1 for D (5 bases). V gave up 2 bases and J gave up 3 bases, with 13 bases separating them. CDR1 and CDR2 from the germline V gene are LGHNA and YNFKEQ. CDR3 size: 15 residues.

The CDR3 protein is CASSLQGRANTGELFF. The DNA for the CDR3 is TGTGCCAGCAGCTTACAGGGGAGGGCGAACACCGGGGAGCTGTTTTTT. V is TRBV7-2 and J is TRBJ2-2; D possibly corresponds to TRBD2 (7 bases). The V end lost 2 bases, the J end lost 0 bases, and 10 bases lay between the germline ends. CDR3 length: 16 residues. Germline assignment: CDR1 SGHTA and CDR2 FQGNSA.

This chain connects TRBV3-1 (or the pseudogene TRBV3-2) to TRBJ2-5; 12 bases map to TRBD2. Germline CDR1 LGHDT, CDR2 YNNKEL (reference sequence). This CDR3 comprises 16 residues. V shed 5 bases and J 6 bases; nucleotides not matched to a gene: 10. This chain's CDR3 is CASSSPTSGRWKTQYF. CDR3 DNA sequence: TGTGCCAGCAGCTCGCCGACTAGCGGGAGATGGAAGACCCAGTACTTC.

V is TRBV24-1 and J is TRBJ2-1; 12 nucleotides agree with TRBD2. V shed 4 bases and J 6 bases; nucleotides not matched to a gene: 6. Looked up from germline, CDR1 is KGHDR and CDR2 is SFDVKD. The CDR3 covers 16 residues. The CDR3, as DNA: TGTGCCACCAGTGACCCCCTAGCGGGGGGGCCCAATGAGCAGTTCTTC. Protein sequence: CATSDPLAGGPNEQFF.

This chain connects TRBV4-2 to TRBJ1-5; unclear D gene. Trimming shortened V by 0 bases and J by 6 bases, and 12 bases separated the two germline ends. The CDR3 consists of 15 residues. The germline gives CDR1 LGHNA, CDR2 YNFKEQ. The chain's CDR3 is CASSQDAGEGQPQHF. As DNA, the CDR3 is TGTGCCAGCAGCCAAGATGCCGGGGAAGGTCAGCCCCAGCATTTT.

V and J are TRBV7-3 and TRBJ2-1; TRBD2 agrees at 7 bases. CDR3 size: 21 residues. V lost 2 bases, J lost 5 bases, and 24 bases stayed unmatched. CDR1 is SGHTA, CDR2 FQGTGA, per germline. The CDR3 loop reads CASSLRSWGGVSIRKNNEQFF. CDR3 DNA sequence: TGTGCCAGCAGCTTACGGTCTTGGGGGGGTGTAAGTATCCGGAAGAACAATGAGCAGTTCTTC.

The V call is TRBV5-1, the J call TRBJ1-2; D may be TRBD1 (5 bases). Germline V CDR1 and CDR2: SGHRS, YFSETQ. V shed 4 bases and J shed 1 base, with 8 bases lying between them. The CDR3 covers 13 residues. The CDR3 DNA sequence: TGCGCCAGCAGCGAACAGGTTAACTATGGCTACACCTTC. This translates into CASSEQVNYGYTF.

This clone was observed once. The DNA for the CDR3 is TGTGCCAGCAACCCCCAGGGAGAGACCCAGTACTTC. It encodes CASNPQGETQYF. The chain has TRBV28 and TRBJ2-5, with D perhaps TRBD1 (5 bases). CDR1 and CDR2 (germline): MDHEN, SYDVKM. The CDR3 has 12 amino acids. Trimming left V 7 bases short and J 4 bases short, with 10 bases between.

The genes are TRBV5-1 and TRBJ2-3, with D tentatively TRBD2 (5 bases). In germline, CDR1 is SGHRS, CDR2 YFSETQ. The CDR3 is made up of 16 amino acids. V gave up 0 bases and J gave up 0 bases, with 11 bases separating them. The chain's CDR3 is CASSLVLGGSTDTQYF. The CDR3 DNA is TGCGCCAGCAGCTTGGTATTGGGCGGGAGCACAGATACGCAGTATTTT.

The chain is built from TRBV7-8 and TRBJ1-1; tentative D call: TRBD1 (5 bases). Germline CDR1 and CDR2: SGHVS and FQNEAQ. V was clipped by 5 bases and J by 1 base, with 17 bases between them. This CDR3 is built from 16 residues. CDR3 residues: CASSEGVVQRNTEAFF. The CDR3 nucleotides read TGTGCCAGCAGCGAAGGGGTCGTACAGAGGAACACTGAAGCTTTCTTT.

The chain uses TRBV5-1 and TRBJ1-1, with 7 bases fitting TRBD1. The CDR3 totals 17 residues. Losses at the gene ends were 4 bases for V and 3 bases for J; bases not matched to a gene: 15. Germline assignment: CDR1 SGHRS and CDR2 YFSETQ. The CDR3 here is CASSPPFTGAVHTEAFF. In DNA, the CDR3 is TGCGCCAGCAGCCCCCCTTTCACAGGGGCAGTCCACACTGAAGCTTTCTTT.

V gene TRBV6-5 combines with J gene TRBJ1-4; 7 bases map to TRBD1. The junction had 11 bases not matched to a gene; V was cut back by 6 bases and J by 7 bases. Germline V gives CDR1 MNHEY, CDR2 SVGAGI. This CDR3 has 15 residues. The CDR3 spells CASRPWGQYSEKLFF. CDR3 nucleotides: TGTGCCAGCAGGCCTTGGGGACAGTATTCTGAAAAACTGTTTTTT.

The chain has TRBV7-2 and TRBJ2-4; 8 bases line up with TRBD1. CDR1 is SGHTA, CDR2 FQGNSA, per germline. V lost 5 bases to trimming and J lost 9 bases; unmatched junction nucleotides: 12. This CDR3 contains 15 residues. The CDR3 region is CASSLGRDRFGIQYF. CDR3 in DNA: TGTGCCAGCAGCCTAGGACGGGACAGGTTTGGCATTCAGTACTTC.

This clone was recorded once. V usage is TRBV7-2 and J usage is TRBJ2-2; 9 bases fit TRBD1. CDR1 and CDR2 from the germline V gene are SGHTA and FQGNSA. The ends lost 4 bases at V and 4 bases at J; junction bases unmatched: 1. The CDR3 runs to 14 residues. CDR3 sequence (DNA): TGTGCCAGCAGCTGGGACAGGGCCACCGGGGAGCTGTTTTTT. This sequence encodes CASSWDRATGELFF.

The chain couples TRBV24-1 to TRBJ1-5, with D uncertain. CDR3 length: 17 amino acids. Between the trimmed V and J ends, which lost 4 bases and 2 bases, there was a span of 17 bases. Per the germline V gene, CDR1 is KGHDR and CDR2 is SFDVKD. CDR3 sequence (DNA): TGTGCCACCAGTGACGCCCCCCCGGCCGGGGGCAATCAGCCCCAGCATTTT. Its protein product is CATSDAPPAGGNQPQHF.